The 13 T cell receptor beta chains below were found in one sample sequenced in a study of T cells in tuberculosis (dated by TCRdb to 2016 to 2019). The library was built by means of the immunoSEQ multiplex PCR assay. Entries here come from immuneACCESS through TCRdb and include only in-frame sequences with V and J called. Some clones fail to appear in such tables; in the studies checked, an unresolved V gene covers under half of the shortfall, and the cause of the remainder is unknown. The sample table lists around 35,000 clones, 93% of them with a count of one. The ten largest clonotypes hold around 7% of the sample. The source material was PBMCs. The receptors shown here come from a donor between 10 and 29 years old with latent tuberculosis or without tuberculosis infection.

The chain recombines TRBV19 with TRBJ1-1, with D uncertain. CDR1 is LNHDA, CDR2 SQIVND, per germline (reference sequence). This CDR3 has 13 amino acids. The V end was cut by 3 bases, the J end by 4 bases, with 9 bases between. In nucleotides, the CDR3 is TGTGCCAGTAGTATCGGGGTCTCCACTGAAGCTTTCTTT. Translation gives CASSIGVSTEAFF.

The chain couples TRBV25-1 to TRBJ2-2; TRBD2 aligns across 8 bases. The CDR3 totals 16 residues. Germline assignment: CDR1 MGHDK and CDR2 SYGVNS. The junction had 9 bases not matched to a gene; V was cut back by 8 bases and J by 1 base. CDR3 protein: CASGNPAGGNTGELFF. Written as DNA, the CDR3 is TGTGCCAGCGGGAACCCGGCGGGGGGGAACACCGGGGAGCTGTTTTTT.

The genes are TRBV6-1 and TRBJ1-1; the match to TRBD1 covers 8 bases. CDR3 length: 13 amino acids. The germline V gene has CDR1 MNHNS and CDR2 SASEGT. The V segment lost 8 bases and the J segment 7 bases; nucleotides outside the gene matches: 9. The CDR3 nucleotides are TGTGCCAGCGGACAGGGACTTTTCCTTGAAGCTTTCTTT. Its translation: CASGQGLFLEAFF.

The chain combines TRBV6-5 with TRBJ1-1, with D tentatively TRBD1 (5 bases). The CDR3 runs 13 residues. The V end lost 4 bases, the J end lost 1 base, and 7 bases lay between the germline ends. From germline, CDR1 is MNHEY and CDR2 SVGAGI. In DNA form, the CDR3 reads TGTGCCAGCAGTTTAACAGGGAACACTGAAGCTTTCTTT. It is translated as CASSLTGNTEAFF.

This clone is categorized as medium-sized. V is TRBV14 and J is TRBJ2-1; D perhaps matches TRBD2 (6 bases). The germline CDR1 and CDR2 sequences are SGHDN and FVKESK. V lost 1 base and J lost 4, with 8 bases in between. CDR3 size: 14 residues. CDR3 loop: CASSQGRGYNEQFF. DNA for the CDR3: TGTGCCAGCAGCCAAGGACGGGGGTACAATGAGCAGTTCTTC.

The sample holds a few counts of this clone. This chain joins TRBV11-2 and TRBJ2-3; TRBD2 agrees at 13 bases. Germline CDR1 reads SGHAT; CDR2 reads FQNNGV. V shed 5 bases and J 5 bases; nucleotides not matched to a gene: 7. The CDR3 extends over 16 amino acids. The CDR3 DNA follows: TGTGCCAGCAGCCCCGGACTAGCGGGGGCTGGAGATACGCAGTATTTT. Residues: CASSPGLAGAGDTQYF.

The genes are TRBV27 and TRBJ2-5; 8 positions agree with TRBD2. V dropped 7 bases and J dropped 10; count of bases not matched to a gene: 14. The CDR3 is 14 amino acids. Looked up from germline, CDR1 is MNHEY and CDR2 is SMNVEV (reference sequence). The DNA for the CDR3 is TGTGCCAGCATCTCCAGCGGGGGCCCGCCGGTCCAGTACTTC. As protein: CASISSGGPPVQYF.

The V and J genes are TRBV27 and TRBJ2-1; the match to TRBD1 covers 9 bases. The CDR3 runs to 16 residues. The germline V gene encodes CDR1 MNHEY and CDR2 SMNVEV (reference sequence). V dropped 5 bases and J dropped 12; count of bases not matched to a gene: 17. CDR3 amino acids: CASSKSTGGARLSQFF. As DNA, the CDR3 is TGTGCCAGCAGTAAATCAACAGGGGGCGCGAGGCTATCGCAGTTCTTC.

The rearrangement joins TRBV27 to TRBJ1-2; D remains unclear. V was trimmed by 9 bases and J by 1 base, leaving 15 bases between them. Germline V gives CDR1 MNHEY, CDR2 SMNVEV (reference sequence). The CDR3 extends over 14 amino acids. This CDR3 is CARDEVLLNYGYTF. The CDR3 DNA follows: TGTGCCAGAGATGAGGTACTCCTTAACTATGGCTACACCTTC.

The chain joins TRBV7-3 to TRBJ2-2; D gene ambiguous. Germline CDR1 SGHTA, CDR2 FQGTGA. The CDR3 covers 12 residues. V lost 5 bases and J lost 7, with 8 bases in between. In DNA form, the CDR3 reads TGTGCCAGCAGCCTTACTCTCGGGGAGCTGTTTTTT. Translated: CASSLTLGELFF.

The chain employs TRBV10-3 and TRBJ2-3; D remains ambiguous. Germline V lookup: CDR1 ENHRY, CDR2 SYGVKD. The CDR3 runs 15 residues. Trimming cost V 3 bases and J 2 bases, with 12 bases left between them. CDR3: CAISDTQALTDTQYF. CDR3 coding DNA: TGTGCCATCAGTGATACGCAGGCCCTCACAGATACGCAGTATTTT.

The chain joins TRBV9 to TRBJ1-2; 8 nucleotides align to TRBD1. Trimming at V came to 0 bases and at J to 1 base, leaving 2 bases not matched to a gene. Germline lookup yields CDR1 SGDLS and CDR2 YYNGEE. CDR3 length: 15 residues. The CDR3 DNA sequence: TGTGCCAGCAGCGTAGGACAGGGGTTTAACTATGGCTACACCTTC. Protein product: CASSVGQGFNYGYTF. Using reference TRBV9 and TRBJ1-2 for the parts outside the CDR3, the full variable domain is DSGVTQTPKHLITATGQRVTLRCSPRSGDLSVYWYQQSLDQGLQFLIQYYNGEERAKGNILERFSAQQFPDLHSELNLSSLELGDSALYFCASSVGQGFNYGYTFGSGTRLTVV.

The chain joins TRBV4-1 to TRBJ1-2; 10 bases fit TRBD1. Trimming cost V 4 bases and J 6 bases; bases outside gene matches: 5. The CDR3 consists of 14 residues. Germline CDR1 and CDR2: MGHRA and YSYEKL. CDR3 residues: CASSRTGTGDGYTF. The DNA for the CDR3 is TGCGCCAGCAGCCGCACCGGGACAGGGGATGGCTACACCTTC.